This T cell receptor (beta chain) derives from a study of blood T cell repertoires in COVID-19. V gave up 3 bases and J gave up 9 bases; unmatched junction bases: 4. CDR1 SGHTA and CDR2 FQGNSA come from the germline V gene. The CDR3 sequence is 15 residues long. Clones were read by immunoSEQ multiplex PCR, and TCRdb kept only the in-frame ones, dropping some. The sample includes 150,000 to 200,000 clones, approximately 80% of them seen just once. The chain combines TRBV7-2 with TRBJ1-6; TRBD1 aligns across 11 bases. This clonotype was obtained from a woman aged 50 to 60 with active or convalescent COVID-19. The sequencing sample was made of peripheral blood. The CDR3 DNA reads as TGTGCCAGCAGCTTCCGGGACAGGGGGAGTTCACCCCTCCACTTT. This gives the protein CASSFRDRGSSPLHF.